Described below is a single TCR beta chain sequence and its context. As yet, its antigen is unknown. The CDR3 runs to 19 residues. This specimen comes from a study of T cell responses to AZD1222 COVID-19 vaccine. Regarding the study as a whole: The donor group comprised mostly white British people and more females; the analysis possibly underestimated clonal diversity. Following two doses of AZD1222, Spike-specific TCR breadth and depth rose.

Assay used: immunoSEQ multiplex PCR; TCRdb lists only in-frame clones, some missing. This table has around 100,000 clones, more than 75% appearing once. The material was peripheral blood, obtained on day 0 of MenACWY control vaccination. This receptor was taken from an adult in good health. V is TRBV21-1 and J is TRBJ2-6. TRBV21-1 constitutes a pseudogene. The DNA of the CDR3 is TGTGCCAGCAGCCTAAATCTGGGGACCAGAAAGTCGGGGGCCAACGTCCTGACTTTC. Encoded protein: CASSLNLGTRKSGANVLTF.